The rows below give T cell receptor beta chains drawn from one sample of a study of OX40 agonist ivuxolimab in advanced cancers. Using immunoSEQ multiplex PCR, the repertoire was profiled, and TCRdb retains in-frame clones only, with some absent. The table lists approximately 50,000 clones, about 93% of them singletons. The sequenced sample was CD4+ or CD8+ T cells sorted from blood, obtained in a trial of the OX40 agonist ivuxolimab. The receptors derive from an adult with an advanced solid tumor such as melanoma, head and neck, liver or kidney cancer. The CDR3 runs from the conserved cysteine through the conserved F or W. Each record gives: J gene, V gene, clone size, D gene, CDR3 protein, CDR3 DNA. The D gene is left open where the match is weak. Where a row states a size, it is once, few, many or the class of an expanded clone; other rows omit it.

>TRBJ1-2|TRBV4-3|-|-
CASSQDGGAPNYGYTF
TGCGCCAGCAGCCAAGATGGGGGGGCGCCGAACTATGGCTACACCTTC
>TRBJ2-7|TRBV5-1|-|-
CASSWLAGEQYF
TGCGCCAGCAGCTGGCTAGCAGGCGAGCAGTACTTC
>TRBJ2-1|TRBV7-3|once|TRBD2
CASSFSGSSYNEQFF
TGTGCCAGCAGCTTTAGCGGGAGCTCCTACAATGAGCAGTTCTTC
>TRBJ1-2|TRBV4-3|-|TRBD1
CASTPGTATNYGYTF
TGCGCCAGCACCCCCGGGACAGCCACTAACTATGGCTACACCTTC
>TRBJ2-1|TRBV25-1|-|-
CASISWDEQFF
TGTGCCAGCATTTCCTGGGATGAGCAGTTCTTC
>TRBJ2-2|TRBV29-1|-|-
CSVASNTGELFF
TGCAGCGTTGCATCGAACACCGGGGAGCTGTTTTTT
>TRBJ1-3|TRBV13|-|TRBD1
CASSLEGQGANTIYF
TGTGCCAGCAGCTTAGAGGGACAGGGGGCGAACACCATATATTTT
>TRBJ1-5|TRBV27|-|-
CASSQQGDLNQPQHF
TGTGCCAGCAGCCAACAGGGAGACTTAAATCAGCCCCAGCATTTT
>TRBJ2-7|TRBV6-4|-|-
CASSYAYEQYF
TGTGCCAGCAGTTACGCGTACGAGCAGTACTTC
>TRBJ2-2|TRBV19|-|-
CASRLAGDTGELFF
TGTGCCAGTAGACTTGCAGGGGACACCGGGGAGCTGTTTTTT
>TRBJ2-7|TRBV5-6|once|-
CASRAGWGIDEQYF
TGTGCCAGCAGAGCTGGGTGGGGGATCGACGAGCAGTACTTC